This passage covers 25 T cell receptor beta chains from one sample sequenced in a study of blood T cell repertoires in COVID-19. Sequencing was performed with immunoSEQ multiplex PCR; in TCRdb, only in-frame clones are kept and a portion is missing. The table includes 200,000 to 250,000 clones, nearly 90% detected once. Material for sequencing was PBMCs or T cells enriched from blood (not recorded which). Source of these receptors: a man aged 25-40 years who had been exposed to COVID-19.

The gene calls are TRBV3-1 (or the pseudogene TRBV3-2) and TRBJ2-2, with unresolved D. Between the trimmed V and J ends, which lost 2 bases and 12 bases, there was a span of 13 bases. The germline V gene has CDR1 LGHDT and CDR2 YNNKEL (reference sequence). The CDR3 totals 13 residues. The CDR3: CASSQFLPEKLFF. As DNA, the CDR3 is TGTGCCAGCAGCCAATTTTTGCCAGAAAAGCTGTTTTTT.

This clone came up a few times. The V gene is TRBV23-1, the J gene TRBJ1-1; a possible D gene is TRBD1 (5 bases). TRBV23-1 is marked as an open reading frame, function uncertain. V was trimmed by 3 bases and J by 8 bases, leaving 19 bases between them. CDR3 length equals 15 residues. In nucleotides, the CDR3 is TGCGCCAGCAGTCACCCTCGGACACTTAACAAAGAAGCTTTCTTT. Translating it yields CASSHPRTLNKEAFF.

The chain is built from TRBV3-1 (or the pseudogene TRBV3-2) and TRBJ1-1, with TRBD1 matching 7 bases. V was clipped by 2 bases and J by 2 bases; unmatched bases: 14. This CDR3 comprises 18 residues. Germline CDR1 LGHDT, CDR2 YNNKEL (reference sequence). This CDR3 is CASSQQRERTGKNTEAFF. CDR3 coding DNA: TGTGCCAGCAGCCAACAAAGGGAAAGGACAGGAAAAAACACTGAAGCTTTCTTT.

The chain combines TRBV7-2 with TRBJ1-2; D is perhaps TRBD1 (5 bases). This CDR3 comprises 18 residues. Trimming took off 0 bases at V and 0 bases at J, with 17 bases between the two ends. Per the germline V gene, CDR1 is SGHTA and CDR2 is FQGNSA. CDR3 protein: CASSLAAPTPGTNYGYTF. CDR3 sequence (DNA): TGTGCCAGCAGCTTAGCTGCGCCCACGCCAGGGACTAACTATGGCTACACCTTC.

The chain is built from TRBV11-2 and TRBJ1-5, with D possibly being TRBD1 (6 bases). In germline, CDR1 is SGHAT, CDR2 FQNNGV. V was trimmed by 0 bases and J by 6 bases, leaving 6 bases between them. The CDR3 spans 13 residues. As DNA, the CDR3 is TGTGCCAGCAGCTTAGAAGGGGGTCAGCCCCAGCATTTT. Translated, it gives CASSLEGGQPQHF.

This clone has a single count. This chain uses TRBV10-2 with TRBJ2-7, with a weak D call TRBD2 (6 bases). The CDR3 has 15 residues. The germline V gene encodes CDR1 WSHSY and CDR2 SAAADI. V lost 5 bases, J lost 6 bases, and 20 bases lay in between. The CDR3 sequence: CASSRRERAYGEQYF. The CDR3 region has the DNA TGCGCCAGCAGTCGGAGGGAAAGGGCTTATGGCGAGCAGTACTTC.

DNA for the CDR3: TGTGCCAGCAGTGAAGAAGGGGGCGTAAGGATAGATACGCAGTATTTT. It encodes CASSEEGGVRIDTQYF. The rearrangement joins TRBV6-1 to TRBJ2-3, with 7 bases aligning to TRBD1. The ends lost 1 base at V and 5 bases at J; junction bases unmatched: 9. The CDR3 is 16 amino acids. Germline lookup yields CDR1 MNHNS and CDR2 SASEGT.

The genes are TRBV6-5 and TRBJ1-4; no definite D call. The ends were cut back, 2 bases at V and 0 bases at J, with 10 bases in the middle. CDR3 length equals 16 residues. CDR1 and CDR2 (germline): MNHEY, SVGAGI. The CDR3: CASSYRQTSTNEKLFF. CDR3 coding DNA: TGTGCCAGCAGTTACAGGCAGACTTCAACTAATGAAAAACTGTTTTTT.

The V and J genes are TRBV5-1 and TRBJ1-1; possibly TRBD1 for D (6 bases). Trimming shortened V by 1 base and J by 0 bases, and 10 bases separated the two germline ends. This CDR3 is 15 amino acids long. Germline V lookup: CDR1 SGHRS, CDR2 YFSETQ. The DNA for the CDR3 is TGCGCCAGCAGCTTGTCAGGGGCGATGAACACTGAAGCTTTCTTT. It codes for CASSLSGAMNTEAFF.

The chain has TRBV24-1 and TRBJ1-1; 7 nucleotides align to TRBD1. The germline gives CDR1 KGHDR, CDR2 SFDVKD. The CDR3 extends over 13 amino acids. V dropped 7 bases and J dropped 5; count of bases not matched to a gene: 6. The CDR3 protein is CATRSRQGTEAFF. CDR3 DNA sequence: TGTGCCACCAGGAGCAGACAGGGTACTGAAGCTTTCTTT.

The rearrangement links TRBV19 to TRBJ1-6; TRBD1 matches 8 bases. CDR3 length: 15 amino acids. Trimming took 6 bases from V and 5 from J; bases not matched to a gene: 6. From germline, CDR1 is LNHDA and CDR2 SQIVND (reference sequence). This CDR3 is CASRLDRAHNSPLHF. CDR3 sequence (DNA): TGTGCCAGTAGGTTGGACAGGGCGCATAATTCACCCCTCCACTTT.

The chain is built from TRBV5-1 and TRBJ1-1, with TRBD1 identical over 11 bases. V trimming: 0 bases; J trimming: 5 bases; junction bases outside the gene matches: 3. The CDR3 has 15 residues. In germline, CDR1 is SGHRS, CDR2 YFSETQ. The CDR3 here is CASSLGTGGWTEAFF. CDR3 DNA: TGCGCCAGCAGCTTGGGGACAGGGGGCTGGACTGAAGCTTTCTTT.

The chain combines TRBV5-4 with TRBJ2-5, with 10 positions matching TRBD2. V lost 4 bases and J lost 0; bases outside the gene matches: 0. Germline V CDR1 and CDR2: SGHNT, YYREEE (reference sequence). The CDR3 is made up of 14 amino acids. CDR3 coding DNA: TGTGCCAGCAGCCTAGCGGGGGACCAAGAGACCCAGTACTTC. This gives the protein CASSLAGDQETQYF.

The chain links TRBV13 to TRBJ1-2; D remains unclear. CDR1 PRHDT and CDR2 FYEKMQ come from the germline V gene (reference sequence). This CDR3 has 15 residues. Trimming pared 4 bases from V and 8 bases from J, leaving 20 bases between. The CDR3 region has the DNA TGTGCCAGCAGCTCACCGACAAAATATGATGAAGGCTACACCTTC. Amino acid sequence: CASSSPTKYDEGYTF.

As concerns this clone: One end of the junction is discordant with germline, which a read error may explain. The chain recombines TRBV5-1 with TRBJ1-1; D perhaps matches TRBD1 (6 bases). The CDR3 loop spans 12 amino acids. Germline V gives CDR1 SGHRS, CDR2 YFSETQ. The CDR3 loop is CASRKLTGKGLF. CDR3 DNA: TGCGCCAGCCGAAAGCTTACAGGGAAAGGGCTCTTT.

The chain links TRBV7-9 to TRBJ2-7, with D uncertain. The CDR3 is 12 residues long. Trimming removed 4 bases at V and 0 bases at J, with 4 bases between. The germline gives CDR1 SEHNR, CDR2 FQNEAQ (reference sequence). The CDR3 reads CASSSSSYEQYF. In DNA, the CDR3 is TGTGCCAGCAGCTCGAGCTCCTACGAGCAGTACTTC.

The chain couples TRBV9 to TRBJ2-3, with TRBD1 identical over 9 bases. The CDR3 consists of 15 residues. In germline, CDR1 is SGDLS, CDR2 YYNGEE. The V gene end was trimmed by 4 bases and the J gene end by 3 bases; junction bases not matched to a gene: 6. For the CDR3, the DNA is TGTGCCAGCAGCCCTAGACAGGGGGGGACAGATACGCAGTATTTT. It specifies CASSPRQGGTDTQYF.

A note on this clone: Distinct nucleotide sequences in the sample also encode this CDR3. The chain recombines TRBV19 with TRBJ2-7; 8 bases line up with TRBD1. Germline V lookup: CDR1 LNHDA, CDR2 SQIVND (reference sequence). V lost 5 bases and J lost 0; bases outside the gene matches: 3. The CDR3 spans 14 residues. The chain's CDR3 is CASSSGTGSYEQYF. CDR3 coding DNA: TGTGCCAGTAGTTCCGGGACAGGCTCCTACGAGCAGTACTTC.

Remarks on this clone: Given the absence of the conserved phenylalanine or tryptophan at the CDR3 end, a read error is likely. The chain carries TRBV7-8 and TRBJ2-7, with 9 nucleotides matching TRBD2. J gave up 7 bases and V 4 bases, and 20 bases lay outside the gene matches. The CDR3 is 18 amino acids. From germline, CDR1 is SGHVS and CDR2 FQNEAQ. CDR3 residues: CASSSSRGLRLAGMEQYL. The CDR3 nucleotides read TGTGCCAGCAGCTCCAGCCGGGGGCTTCGGCTAGCGGGGATGGAGCAGTACCTC.

In this sample, this clone turned up a few times. This chain connects TRBV27 to TRBJ2-7; D ambiguous. CDR3 length: 13 amino acids. Per the germline V gene, CDR1 is MNHEY and CDR2 is SMNVEV (reference sequence). V lost 1 base, J lost 4 bases, and 8 bases lay in between. CDR3 in DNA: TGTGCCAGCAGTTTATACTCCGGTTACGAGCAGTACTTC. This translates into CASSLYSGYEQYF.

The chain recombines TRBV2 with TRBJ1-2; TRBD1 agrees at 10 bases. CDR3 size: 14 residues. The germline V gene encodes CDR1 SNHLY and CDR2 FYNNEI. V trimming: 5 bases; J trimming: 8 bases; junction bases outside the gene matches: 8. CDR3 sequence: CASSSDRDRGGYTF. The CDR3 DNA sequence: TGTGCCAGCAGTTCCGACCGGGACAGGGGCGGCTACACCTTC.

The genes are TRBV19 and TRBJ2-1, with D perhaps TRBD2 (6 bases). Germline V gene sequence: CDR1 LNHDA, CDR2 SQIVND (reference sequence). There are 15 residues in the CDR3. V gave up 5 bases and J gave up 4 bases, with 15 bases separating them. The CDR3 reads CASSFRLGGYNEQFF. For the CDR3, the DNA is TGTGCCAGTAGTTTCCGACTGGGGGGATACAATGAGCAGTTCTTC.

The chain joins TRBV14 to TRBJ2-3; TRBD1 is a possible D gene (6 bases). Trimming removed 4 bases at V and 4 bases at J, with 15 bases between. The germline CDR1 and CDR2 sequences are SGHDN and FVKESK. The CDR3 is made up of 15 amino acids. CDR3 in amino acids: CASSRRDISSDTQYF. The CDR3 bases are TGTGCCAGCAGCCGCCGGGACATATCGTCAGATACGCAGTATTTT.

The V call is TRBV3-1 (or the pseudogene TRBV3-2), the J call TRBJ1-5, with D perhaps TRBD1 (6 bases). Germline V gene sequence: CDR1 LGHDT, CDR2 YNNKEL (reference sequence). This CDR3 contains 16 residues. The germline V and J ends were trimmed by 3 bases and 3 bases, with 15 bases remaining between them. In nucleotides, the CDR3 is TGTGCCAGCAGCCAGCCAGCCCGGGACACCAATCAGCCCCAGCATTTT. Translating gives CASSQPARDTNQPQHF.

The J gene is TRBJ2-2, the V gene TRBV6-5, with TRBD2 as a possible D gene (6 bases). V gave up 2 bases and J gave up 6 bases, with 16 bases separating them. This CDR3 has 16 amino acids. CDR1 is MNHEY, CDR2 SVGAGI, per germline. CDR3 loop: CASSYVELAVSGELFF. CDR3 coding DNA: TGTGCCAGCAGTTACGTTGAACTAGCCGTTTCCGGGGAGCTGTTTTTT.